This T cell receptor (beta chain) was sequenced for a study of blood T cell repertoires in COVID-19 (dated by TCRdb to 2018 to 2021). As for the study more broadly: Samples covering the acute and convalescent phases of COVID-19 were provided by collaborators in the United States, Italy and Spain. The prospective study material was composed of cDNA or gDNA derived from T cells, B-cell-depleted T cells, or PBMCs. Deeply sampled blood TCRbeta repertoires from subjects exposed to, actively infected with, or recovered from COVID-19 were included in the dataset. The repertoires were released in a freely available public database intended as a resource for research on the immune response to SARS-CoV-2. Samples were obtained from the ongoing ImmuneRACE study (first 160 participants) and from 1,254 subjects provided by 6 global collaborators. A de-identified subject ID, COVID-19 status, age in years and sex were almost always included in the sample metadata. HLA class I and class II types, where available, came from metadata supplied by the sample provider rather than from assay-based typing.

Study-level results and caveats: The amount of clinical and demographic metadata varied by source and participant and was provided uncurated.

The immunoSEQ Assay, a bias-controlled multiplex PCR, was used to amplify TCRbeta CDR3 regions from genomic DNA. Per the source publication's procedure: Nucleated cell counts per sample were estimated from amplification of reference gene primers within the assay. Sequence reads were collapsed and filtered to measure the absolute abundance of every unique TCRbeta CDR3 rearrangement. For each sample, productive Simpson clonality was calculated by taking the square root of Simpson's diversity index across productive rearrangements. Imported from immuneACCESS, the table was reduced by TCRdb to in-frame sequences with V and J called. These copies leave out some clones; in studies compared against another copy, an unresolved V gene accounts for under half, and the cause of the remainder is not known. The V and J calls and the clone size are those of that table, but D and trimming were determined from the DNA. Counted in this sample were about 280,000 clones; 86% of them appeared once. Approximately 3% of the sample belongs to the ten largest clones.

The collaborating institutions used their own protocols to collect whole blood in K2EDTA tubes. For TCRbeta analysis, collaborator samples were shipped as frozen whole blood, as isolated PBMCs, or as DNA extracted from either sample type. A note on this clone: Its cognate antigen has yet to be identified. No base quality information exists; no much larger clone differs at one position.

The CDR3 sequence holds 16 residues, the cysteine and phenylalanine included. Only the CDR3 DNA is retained, 48 bases long and in frame from the first base. Sequences SGHTA (CDR1) and FQGNSA (CDR2) are obtained from the germline V gene. V sheds 5 bases and J sheds 1 base, leaving 18 bases between their ends. This clonotype was sampled from a young woman with active or convalescent COVID-19. The sequencing sample was made of peripheral blood. The V gene is TRBV7-2 and the J gene is TRBJ2-7, and perhaps TRBD2 as D gene, on 6 matching bases. DNA sequence: TGTGCCAGCAGCCGCCGGGGCGGGGCGGTATCCTACGAGCAGTACTTC. Its product reads: CASSRRGGAVSYEQYF.